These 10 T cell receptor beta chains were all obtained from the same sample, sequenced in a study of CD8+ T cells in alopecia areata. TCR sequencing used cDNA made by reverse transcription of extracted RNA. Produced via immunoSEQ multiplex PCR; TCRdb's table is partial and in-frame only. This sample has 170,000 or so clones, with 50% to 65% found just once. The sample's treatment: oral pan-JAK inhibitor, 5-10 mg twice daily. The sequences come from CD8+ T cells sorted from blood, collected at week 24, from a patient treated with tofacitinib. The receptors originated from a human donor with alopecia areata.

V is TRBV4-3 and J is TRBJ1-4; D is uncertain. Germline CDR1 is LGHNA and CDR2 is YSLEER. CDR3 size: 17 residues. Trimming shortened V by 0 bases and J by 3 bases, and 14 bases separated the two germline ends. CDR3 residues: CASSQDTRSSANEKLFF. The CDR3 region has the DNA TGCGCCAGCAGCCAAGATACGCGGAGCTCTGCTAATGAAAAACTGTTTTTT.

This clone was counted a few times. The CDR3 DNA reads as TGTGCCACCACGCCACAGGGAGCACATCAGCCCCAGCATTTT. It yields the protein CATTPQGAHQPQHF. The J gene is TRBJ1-5, the V gene TRBV7-8, with D possibly TRBD1 on 6 matching bases. V was trimmed by 10 bases and J by 5 bases, leaving 18 bases between them. There are 14 residues in the CDR3. Germline loops: CDR1 SGHVS, CDR2 FQNEAQ.

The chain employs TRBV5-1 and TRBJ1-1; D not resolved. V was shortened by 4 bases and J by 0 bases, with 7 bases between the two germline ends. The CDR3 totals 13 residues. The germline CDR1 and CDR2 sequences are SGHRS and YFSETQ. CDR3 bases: TGCGCCAGCAGCCATGGCGTGAACACTGAAGCTTTCTTT. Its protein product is CASSHGVNTEAFF. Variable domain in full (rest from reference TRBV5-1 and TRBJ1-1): KAGVTQTPRYLIKTRGQQVTLSCSPISGHRSVSWYQQTPGQGLQFLFEYFSETQRNKGNFPGRFSGRQFSNSRSEMNVSTLELGDSALYLCASSHGVNTEAFFGQGTRLTVV.

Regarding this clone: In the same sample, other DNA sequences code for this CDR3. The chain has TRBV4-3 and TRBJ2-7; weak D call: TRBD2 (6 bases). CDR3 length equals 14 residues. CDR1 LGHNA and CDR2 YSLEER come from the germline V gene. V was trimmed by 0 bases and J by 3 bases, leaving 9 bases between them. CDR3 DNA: TGCGCCAGCAGCCAAGACTCCGGGGGCTACGAGCAGTACTTC. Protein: CASSQDSGGYEQYF.

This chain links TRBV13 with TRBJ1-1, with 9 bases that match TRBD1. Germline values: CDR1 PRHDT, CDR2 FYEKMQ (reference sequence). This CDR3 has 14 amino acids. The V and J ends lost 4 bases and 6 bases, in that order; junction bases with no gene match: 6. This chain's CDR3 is CASSSGQGLAEAFF. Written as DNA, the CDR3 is TGTGCCAGCAGCTCGGGACAGGGTCTAGCTGAAGCTTTCTTT.

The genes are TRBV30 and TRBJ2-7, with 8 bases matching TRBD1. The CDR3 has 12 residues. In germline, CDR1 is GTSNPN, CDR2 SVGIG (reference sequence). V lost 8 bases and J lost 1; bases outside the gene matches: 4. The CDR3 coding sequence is TGTGCCGGAACAGGGGGTTCCTACGAGCAGTACTTC. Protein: CAGTGGSYEQYF. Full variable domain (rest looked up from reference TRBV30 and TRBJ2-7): SQTIHQWPATLVQPVGSPLSLECTVEGTSNPNLYWYRQAAGRGLQLLFYSVGIGQISSEVPQNLSASRPQDRQFILSSKKLLLSDSGFYLCAGTGGSYEQYFGPGTRLTVT.

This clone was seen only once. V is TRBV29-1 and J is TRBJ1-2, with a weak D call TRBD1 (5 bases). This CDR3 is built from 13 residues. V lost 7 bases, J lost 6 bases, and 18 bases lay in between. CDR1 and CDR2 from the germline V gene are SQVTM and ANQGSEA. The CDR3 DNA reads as TGCAGCGCCAGTTTCCCCCGGGGGGATGGCTACACCTTC. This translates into CSASFPRGDGYTF.

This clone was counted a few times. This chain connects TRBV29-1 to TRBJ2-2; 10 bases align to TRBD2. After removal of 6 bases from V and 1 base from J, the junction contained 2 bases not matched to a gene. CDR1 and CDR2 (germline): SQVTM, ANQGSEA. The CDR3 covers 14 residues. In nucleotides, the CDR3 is TGCAGCGTCGCTAGCGGGGGGAACACCGGGGAGCTGTTTTTT. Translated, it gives CSVASGGNTGELFF.

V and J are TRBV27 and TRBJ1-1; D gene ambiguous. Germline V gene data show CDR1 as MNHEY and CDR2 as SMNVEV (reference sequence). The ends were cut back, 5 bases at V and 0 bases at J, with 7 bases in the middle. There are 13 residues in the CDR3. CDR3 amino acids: CASSIGMNTEAFF. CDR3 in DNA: TGTGCCAGCAGTATAGGGATGAACACTGAAGCTTTCTTT.

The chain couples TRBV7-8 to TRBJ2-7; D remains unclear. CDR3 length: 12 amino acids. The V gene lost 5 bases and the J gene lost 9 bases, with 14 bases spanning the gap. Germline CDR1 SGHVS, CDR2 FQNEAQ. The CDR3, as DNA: TGTGCCAGCAGCCCGGGCGTTCTGGGGCAGTACTTC. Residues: CASSPGVLGQYF.